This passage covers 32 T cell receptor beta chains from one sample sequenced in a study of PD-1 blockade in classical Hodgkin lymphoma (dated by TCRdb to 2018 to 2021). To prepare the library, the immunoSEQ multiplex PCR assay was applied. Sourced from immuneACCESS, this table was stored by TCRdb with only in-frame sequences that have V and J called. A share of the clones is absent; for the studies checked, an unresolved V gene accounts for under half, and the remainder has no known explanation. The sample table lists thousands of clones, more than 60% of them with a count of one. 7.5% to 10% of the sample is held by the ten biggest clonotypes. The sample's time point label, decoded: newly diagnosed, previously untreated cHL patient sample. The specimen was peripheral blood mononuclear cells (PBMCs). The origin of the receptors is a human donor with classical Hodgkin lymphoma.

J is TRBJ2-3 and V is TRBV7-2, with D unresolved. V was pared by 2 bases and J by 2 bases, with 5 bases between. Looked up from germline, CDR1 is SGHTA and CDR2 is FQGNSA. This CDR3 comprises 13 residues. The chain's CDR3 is CASSLPPTDTQYF. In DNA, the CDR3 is TGTGCCAGCAGCTTACCTCCCACAGATACGCAGTATTTT.

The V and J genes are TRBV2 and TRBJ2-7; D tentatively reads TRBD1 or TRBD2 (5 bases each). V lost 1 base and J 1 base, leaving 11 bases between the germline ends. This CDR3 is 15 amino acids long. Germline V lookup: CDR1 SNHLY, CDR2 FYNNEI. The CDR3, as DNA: TGTGCCAGCAGTGAAGGGGGGTGTGGATCCTACGAGCAGTACTTC. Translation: CASSEGGCGSYEQYF.

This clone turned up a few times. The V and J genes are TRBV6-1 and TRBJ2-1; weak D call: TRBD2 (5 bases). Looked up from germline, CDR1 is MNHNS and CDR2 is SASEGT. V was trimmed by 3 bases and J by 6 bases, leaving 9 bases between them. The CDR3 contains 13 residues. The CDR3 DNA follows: TGTGCCAGCAGTGAGGAGGCTGGCAATGAGCAGTTCTTC. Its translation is CASSEEAGNEQFF.

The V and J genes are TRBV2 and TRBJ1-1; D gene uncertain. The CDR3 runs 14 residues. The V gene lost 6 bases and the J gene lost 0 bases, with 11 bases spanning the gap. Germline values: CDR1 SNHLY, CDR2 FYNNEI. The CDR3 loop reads CASRRAGLNTEAFF. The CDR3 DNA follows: TGTGCCAGCAGGAGAGCAGGACTGAACACTGAAGCTTTCTTT.

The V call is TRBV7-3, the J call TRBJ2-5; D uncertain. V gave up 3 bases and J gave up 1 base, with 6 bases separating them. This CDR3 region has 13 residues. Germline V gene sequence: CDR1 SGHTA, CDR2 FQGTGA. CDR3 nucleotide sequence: TGTGCCAGCAGCTTGCAGGTCCAAGAGACCCAGTACTTC. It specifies CASSLQVQETQYF. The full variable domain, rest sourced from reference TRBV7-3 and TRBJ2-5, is GAGVSQTPSNKVTEKGKYVELRCDPISGHTALYWYRQSLGQGPEFLIYFQGTGAADDSGLPNDRFFAVRPEGSVSTLKIQRTERGDSAVYLCASSLQVQETQYFGPGTRLLVL.

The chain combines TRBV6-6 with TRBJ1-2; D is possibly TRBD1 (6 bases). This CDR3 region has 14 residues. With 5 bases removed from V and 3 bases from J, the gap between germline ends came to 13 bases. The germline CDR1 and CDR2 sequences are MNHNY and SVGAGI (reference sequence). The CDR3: CASSQSGVYYGYTF. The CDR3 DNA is TGTGCCAGCAGTCAATCAGGGGTATACTATGGCTACACCTTC.

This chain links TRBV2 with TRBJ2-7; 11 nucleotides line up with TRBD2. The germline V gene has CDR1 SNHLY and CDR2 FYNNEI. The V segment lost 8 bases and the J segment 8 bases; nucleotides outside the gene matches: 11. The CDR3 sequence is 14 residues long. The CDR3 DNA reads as TGTGCCAGCGGCCTACTAGCGGGAGCGATGAAGCAGTACTTC. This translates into CASGLLAGAMKQYF.

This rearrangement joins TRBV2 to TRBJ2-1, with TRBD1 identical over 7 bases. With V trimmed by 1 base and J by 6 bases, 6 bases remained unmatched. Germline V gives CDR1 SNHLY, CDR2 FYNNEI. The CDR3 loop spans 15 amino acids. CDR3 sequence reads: CASSEEGAFFNEQFF. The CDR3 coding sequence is TGTGCCAGCAGTGAAGAGGGGGCCTTCTTCAATGAGCAGTTCTTC.

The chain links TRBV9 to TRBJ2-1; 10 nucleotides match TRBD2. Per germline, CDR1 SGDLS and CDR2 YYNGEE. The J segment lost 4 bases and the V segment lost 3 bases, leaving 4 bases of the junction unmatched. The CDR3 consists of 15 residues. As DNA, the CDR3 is TGTGCCAGCAGCGCTAGCGGGAGTAAATACAATGAGCAGTTCTTC. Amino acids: CASSASGSKYNEQFF. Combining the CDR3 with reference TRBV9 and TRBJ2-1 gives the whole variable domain DSGVTQTPKHLITATGQRVTLRCSPRSGDLSVYWYQQSLDQGLQFLIQYYNGEERAKGNILERFSAQQFPDLHSELNLSSLELGDSALYFCASSASGSKYNEQFFGPGTRLTVL.

CDR3 coding DNA: TGTGCCAGCCAGATGACAGGGCTGCCAAACATTCAGTACTTC. The encoded protein is CASQMTGLPNIQYF. The chain recombines TRBV2 with TRBJ2-4, with 7 bases matching TRBD1. This CDR3 has 14 residues. Per the germline V gene, CDR1 is SNHLY and CDR2 is FYNNEI. With V trimmed by 8 bases and J by 6 bases, 10 bases remained unmatched.

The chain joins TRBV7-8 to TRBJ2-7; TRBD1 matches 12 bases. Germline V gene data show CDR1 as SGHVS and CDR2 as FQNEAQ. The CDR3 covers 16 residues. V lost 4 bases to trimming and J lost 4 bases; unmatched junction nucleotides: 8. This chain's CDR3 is CASSSTPGQGAYEQYF. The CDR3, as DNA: TGTGCCAGCAGCTCGACCCCGGGACAGGGGGCTTACGAGCAGTACTTC.

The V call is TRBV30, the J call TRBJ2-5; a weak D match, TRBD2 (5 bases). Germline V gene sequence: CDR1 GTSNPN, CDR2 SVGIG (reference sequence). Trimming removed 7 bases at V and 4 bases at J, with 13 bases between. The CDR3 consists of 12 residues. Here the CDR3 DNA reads TGTGCCTACGGAGCGAGCGGAGAGACCCAGTACTTC. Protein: CAYGASGETQYF.

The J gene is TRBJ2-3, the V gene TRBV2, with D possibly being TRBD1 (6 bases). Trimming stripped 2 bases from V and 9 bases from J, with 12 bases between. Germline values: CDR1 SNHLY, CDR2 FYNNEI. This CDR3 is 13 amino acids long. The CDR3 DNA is TGTGCCAGCAGTGAACGGACAGATTCGACGCAGTATTTT. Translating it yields CASSERTDSTQYF.

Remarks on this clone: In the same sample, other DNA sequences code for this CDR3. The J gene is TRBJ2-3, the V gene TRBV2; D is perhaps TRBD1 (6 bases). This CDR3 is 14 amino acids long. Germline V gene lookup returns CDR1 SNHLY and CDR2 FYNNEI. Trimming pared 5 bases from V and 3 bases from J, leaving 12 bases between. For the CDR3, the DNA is TGTGCCAGCAGTTTGTTAAGGGGGACAGATACGCAGTATTTT. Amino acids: CASSLLRGTDTQYF.

This CDR3 is CASSSGTRNEQFF. The CDR3 region has the DNA TGTGCCAGCAGCTCCGGGACGCGCAATGAGCAGTTCTTC. V usage is TRBV5-4 and J usage is TRBJ2-7; D assignment may be TRBD1 or TRBD2 (5 bases each). Judging by the DNA end, TRBJ2-1 fits better; the J call may be wrong. Germline CDR1 is SGHNT and CDR2 is YYREEE (reference sequence). The CDR3 has 13 amino acids.

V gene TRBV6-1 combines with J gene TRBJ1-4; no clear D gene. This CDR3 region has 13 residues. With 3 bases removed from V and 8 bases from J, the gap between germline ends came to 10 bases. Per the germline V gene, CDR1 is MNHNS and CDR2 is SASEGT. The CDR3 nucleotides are TGTGCCAGCAGTGATGAAATGGGGGAAAAACTGTTTTTT. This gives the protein CASSDEMGEKLFF.

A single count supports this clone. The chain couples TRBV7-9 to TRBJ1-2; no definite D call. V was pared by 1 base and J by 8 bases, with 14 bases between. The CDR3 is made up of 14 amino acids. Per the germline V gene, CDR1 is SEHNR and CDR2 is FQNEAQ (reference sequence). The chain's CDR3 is CASSLEDGFRGYTF. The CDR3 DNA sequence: TGTGCCAGCAGCTTAGAGGACGGCTTTCGCGGCTACACCTTC.

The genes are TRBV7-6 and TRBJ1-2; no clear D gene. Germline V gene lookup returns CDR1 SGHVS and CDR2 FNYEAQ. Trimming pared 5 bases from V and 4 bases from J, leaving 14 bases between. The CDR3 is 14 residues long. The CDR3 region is CASSTARKTYGYTF. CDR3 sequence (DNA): TGTGCCAGCAGCACTGCTCGAAAGACCTATGGCTACACCTTC.

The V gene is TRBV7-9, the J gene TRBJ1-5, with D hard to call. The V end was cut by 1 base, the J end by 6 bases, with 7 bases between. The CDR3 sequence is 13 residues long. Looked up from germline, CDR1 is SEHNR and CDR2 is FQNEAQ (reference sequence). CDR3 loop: CASSLGVGQPQHF. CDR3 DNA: TGTGCCAGCAGCTTAGGGGTCGGTCAGCCCCAGCATTTT.

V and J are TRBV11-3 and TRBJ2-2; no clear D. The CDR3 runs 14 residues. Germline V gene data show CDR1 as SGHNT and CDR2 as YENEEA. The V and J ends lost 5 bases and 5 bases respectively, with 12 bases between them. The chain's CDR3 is CASSPRLGTGELFF. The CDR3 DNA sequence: TGTGCCAGCAGCCCCAGACTGGGGACCGGGGAGCTGTTTTTT. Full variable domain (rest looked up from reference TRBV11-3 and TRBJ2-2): EAGVVQSPRYKIIEKKQPVAFWCNPISGHNTLYWYLQNLGQGPELLIRYENEEAVDDSQLPKDRFSAERLKGVDSTLKIQPAELGDSAVYLCASSPRLGTGELFFGEGSRLTVL.

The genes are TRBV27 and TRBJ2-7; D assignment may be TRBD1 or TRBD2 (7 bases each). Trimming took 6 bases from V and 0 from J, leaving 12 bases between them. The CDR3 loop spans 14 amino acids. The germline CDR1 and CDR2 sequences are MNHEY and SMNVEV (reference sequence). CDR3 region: CASSSRGGSYEQYF. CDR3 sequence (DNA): TGTGCCAGCAGCTCCAGGGGGGGCTCCTACGAGCAGTACTTC.

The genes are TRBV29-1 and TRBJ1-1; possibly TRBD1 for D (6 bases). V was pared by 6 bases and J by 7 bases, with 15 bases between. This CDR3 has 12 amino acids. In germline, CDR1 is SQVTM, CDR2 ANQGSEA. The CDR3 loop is CSVGTSGSEAFF. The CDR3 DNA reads TGCAGCGTCGGGACATCGGGGAGTGAAGCTTTCTTT.

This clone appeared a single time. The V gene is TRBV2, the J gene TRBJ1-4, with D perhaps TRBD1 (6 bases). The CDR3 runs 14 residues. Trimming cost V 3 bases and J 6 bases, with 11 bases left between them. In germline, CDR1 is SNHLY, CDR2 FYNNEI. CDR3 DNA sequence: TGTGCCAGCAGTGATAGGGGGTTGGATGAAAAACTGTTTTTT. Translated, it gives CASSDRGLDEKLFF.

The CDR3 nucleotides are TGTGCCAGCTCTGACGGATATACGCAGTATTTT. It is translated as CASSDGYTQYF. The J gene is TRBJ2-3, the V gene TRBV18; no definite D call. The V gene's germline CDR1 is KGHSH and CDR2 LQKENI. V lost 6 bases and J lost 7, with 8 bases in between. This CDR3 is 11 amino acids long.

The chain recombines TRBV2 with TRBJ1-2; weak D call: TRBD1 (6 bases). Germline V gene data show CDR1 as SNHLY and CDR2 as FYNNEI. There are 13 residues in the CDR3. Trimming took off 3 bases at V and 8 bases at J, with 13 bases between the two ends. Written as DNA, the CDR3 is TGTGCCAGCAGTGAGGGGGCCCTTCGGGGCTACACCTTC. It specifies CASSEGALRGYTF.

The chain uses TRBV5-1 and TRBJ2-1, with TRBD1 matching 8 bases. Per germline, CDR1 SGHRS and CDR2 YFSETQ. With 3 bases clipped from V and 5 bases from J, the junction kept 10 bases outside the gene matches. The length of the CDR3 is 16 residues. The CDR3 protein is CASSSQGAGLDNEQFF. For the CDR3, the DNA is TGCGCCAGCAGCTCCCAGGGGGCGGGATTGGACAATGAGCAGTTCTTC.

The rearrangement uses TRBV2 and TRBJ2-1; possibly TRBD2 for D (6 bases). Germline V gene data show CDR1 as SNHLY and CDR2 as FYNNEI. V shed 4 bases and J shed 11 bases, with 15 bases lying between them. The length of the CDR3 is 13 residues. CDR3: CASSVGTQPKQFF. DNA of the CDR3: TGTGCCAGCAGTGTTGGGACTCAGCCCAAGCAGTTCTTC.

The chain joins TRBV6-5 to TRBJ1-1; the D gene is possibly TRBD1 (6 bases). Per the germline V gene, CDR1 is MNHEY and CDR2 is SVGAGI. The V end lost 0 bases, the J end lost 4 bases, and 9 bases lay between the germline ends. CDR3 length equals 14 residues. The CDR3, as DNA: TGTGCCAGCAGTTACTCCAGGGGCGGCACTGAAGCTTTCTTT. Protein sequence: CASSYSRGGTEAFF.

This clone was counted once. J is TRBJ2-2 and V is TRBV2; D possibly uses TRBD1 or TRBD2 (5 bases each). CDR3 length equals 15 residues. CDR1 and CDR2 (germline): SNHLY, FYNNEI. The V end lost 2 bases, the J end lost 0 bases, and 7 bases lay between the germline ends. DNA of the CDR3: TGTGCCAGCAGTGAAAGAGGGGCGAACACCGGGGAGCTGTTTTTT. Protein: CASSERGANTGELFF.

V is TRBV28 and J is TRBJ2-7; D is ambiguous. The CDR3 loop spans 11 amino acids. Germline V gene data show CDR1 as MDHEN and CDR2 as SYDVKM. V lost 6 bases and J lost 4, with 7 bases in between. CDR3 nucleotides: TGTGCCAGCAGGGACCCGTACGAGCAGTACTTC. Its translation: CASRDPYEQYF.

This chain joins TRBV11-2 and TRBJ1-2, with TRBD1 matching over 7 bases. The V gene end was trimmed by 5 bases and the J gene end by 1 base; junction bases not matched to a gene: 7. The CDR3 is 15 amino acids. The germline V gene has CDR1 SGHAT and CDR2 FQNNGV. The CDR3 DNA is TGTGCCAGCAGCCCTACAGGGGCTATTAACTATGGCTACACCTTC. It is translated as CASSPTGAINYGYTF.

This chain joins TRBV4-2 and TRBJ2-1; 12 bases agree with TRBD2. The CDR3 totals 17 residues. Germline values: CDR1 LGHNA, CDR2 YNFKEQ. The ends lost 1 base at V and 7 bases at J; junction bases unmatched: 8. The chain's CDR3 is CASSQGDLAGGLNEQFF. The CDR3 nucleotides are TGTGCCAGCAGCCAAGGAGACCTAGCGGGAGGGCTGAATGAGCAGTTCTTC.